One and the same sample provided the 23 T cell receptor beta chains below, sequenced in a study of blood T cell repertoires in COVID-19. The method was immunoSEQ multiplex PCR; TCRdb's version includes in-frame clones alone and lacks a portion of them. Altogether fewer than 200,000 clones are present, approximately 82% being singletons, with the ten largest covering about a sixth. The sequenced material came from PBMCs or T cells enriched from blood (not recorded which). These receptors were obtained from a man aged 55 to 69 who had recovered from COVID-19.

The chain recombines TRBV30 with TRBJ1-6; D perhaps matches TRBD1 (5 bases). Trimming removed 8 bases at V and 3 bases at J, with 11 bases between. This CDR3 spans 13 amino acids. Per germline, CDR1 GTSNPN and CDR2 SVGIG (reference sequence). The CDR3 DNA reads TGTGCCGGAGGGACGGACTATAATTCACCCCTCCACTTT. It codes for CAGGTDYNSPLHF.

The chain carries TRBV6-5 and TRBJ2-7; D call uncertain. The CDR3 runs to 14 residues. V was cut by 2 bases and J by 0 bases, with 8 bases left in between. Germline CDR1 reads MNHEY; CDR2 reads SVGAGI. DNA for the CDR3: TGTGCCAGCAGTTACGCGGAGAGCTCCTACGAGCAGTACTTC. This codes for CASSYAESSYEQYF.

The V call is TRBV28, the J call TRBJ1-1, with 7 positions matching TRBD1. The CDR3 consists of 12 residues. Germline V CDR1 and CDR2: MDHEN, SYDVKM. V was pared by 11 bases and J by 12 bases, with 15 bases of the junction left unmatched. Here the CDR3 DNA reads TGTGCCGGAAGAGGGGGCGCCGGAAAAACTTTCTTT. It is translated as CAGRGGAGKTFF.

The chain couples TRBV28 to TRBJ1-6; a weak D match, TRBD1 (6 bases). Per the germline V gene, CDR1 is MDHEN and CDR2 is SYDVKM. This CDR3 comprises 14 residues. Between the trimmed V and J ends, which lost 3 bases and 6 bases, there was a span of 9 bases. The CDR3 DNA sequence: TGTGCCAGCAGTTTCCGAGGGGGTAATTCACCCCTCCACTTT. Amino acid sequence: CASSFRGGNSPLHF.

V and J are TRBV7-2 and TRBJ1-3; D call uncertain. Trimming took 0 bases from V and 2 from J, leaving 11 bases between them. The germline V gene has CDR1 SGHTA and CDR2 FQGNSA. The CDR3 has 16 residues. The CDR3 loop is CASSLAAVPPGNTIYF. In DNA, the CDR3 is TGTGCCAGCAGCTTAGCGGCGGTTCCCCCTGGAAACACCATATATTTT.

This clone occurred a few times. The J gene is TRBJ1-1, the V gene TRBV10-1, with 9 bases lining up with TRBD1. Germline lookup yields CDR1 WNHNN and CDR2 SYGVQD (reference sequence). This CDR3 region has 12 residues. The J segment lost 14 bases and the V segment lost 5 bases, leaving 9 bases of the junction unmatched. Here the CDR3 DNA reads TGCGCCAGCAGTCGGTCGATGGACAGGGGATTCTTT. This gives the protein CASSRSMDRGFF.

The CDR3 DNA reads as TGCGCCAGCAGCCTAACTGATCGTCCCACTGAAGCTTTCTTT. Protein: CASSLTDRPTEAFF. V is TRBV5-1 and J is TRBJ1-1; no clear D. The CDR3 is made up of 14 amino acids. V was pared by 4 bases and J by 4 bases, with 14 bases between. Germline V lookup: CDR1 SGHRS, CDR2 YFSETQ.

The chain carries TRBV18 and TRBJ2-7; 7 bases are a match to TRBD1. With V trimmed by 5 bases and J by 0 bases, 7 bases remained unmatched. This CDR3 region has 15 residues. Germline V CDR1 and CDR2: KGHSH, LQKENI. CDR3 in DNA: TGTGCCAGCTCAACGCAAAACAGGGGCTCCTACGAGCAGTACTTC. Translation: CASSTQNRGSYEQYF.

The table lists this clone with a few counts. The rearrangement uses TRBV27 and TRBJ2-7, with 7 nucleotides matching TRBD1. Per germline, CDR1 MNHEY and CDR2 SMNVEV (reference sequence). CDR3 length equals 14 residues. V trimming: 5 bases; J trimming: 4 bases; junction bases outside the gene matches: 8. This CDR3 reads CASSVDRAEYEQYF. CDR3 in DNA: TGTGCCAGCAGTGTTGACAGGGCAGAGTACGAGCAGTACTTC.

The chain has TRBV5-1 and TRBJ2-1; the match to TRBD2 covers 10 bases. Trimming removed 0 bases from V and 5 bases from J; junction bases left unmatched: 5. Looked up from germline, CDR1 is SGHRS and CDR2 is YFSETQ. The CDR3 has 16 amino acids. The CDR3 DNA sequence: TGCGCCAGCAGCTTGGGGTGGACTAGCGGTAACAATGAGCAGTTCTTC. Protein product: CASSLGWTSGNNEQFF.

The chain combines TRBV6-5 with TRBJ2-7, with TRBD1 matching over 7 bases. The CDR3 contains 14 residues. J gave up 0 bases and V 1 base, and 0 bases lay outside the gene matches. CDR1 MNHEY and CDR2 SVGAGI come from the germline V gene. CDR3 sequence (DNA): TGTGCCAGCAGTTACTGGGACAGCTCCTACGAGCAGTACTTC. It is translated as CASSYWDSSYEQYF.

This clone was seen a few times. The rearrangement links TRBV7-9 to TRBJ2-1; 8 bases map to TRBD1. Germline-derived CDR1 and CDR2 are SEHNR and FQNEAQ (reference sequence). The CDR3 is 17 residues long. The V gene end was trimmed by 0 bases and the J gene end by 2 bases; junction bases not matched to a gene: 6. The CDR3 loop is CASSLAKGTGPYNEQFF. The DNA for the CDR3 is TGTGCCAGCAGCTTAGCTAAAGGGACAGGCCCCTACAATGAGCAGTTCTTC. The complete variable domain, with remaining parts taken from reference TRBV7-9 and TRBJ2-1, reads DTGVSQNPRHKITKRGQNVTFRCDPISEHNRLYWYRQTLGQGPEFLTYFQNEAQLEKSRLLSDRFSAERPKGSFSTLEIQRTEQGDSAMYLCASSLAKGTGPYNEQFFGPGTRLTVL.

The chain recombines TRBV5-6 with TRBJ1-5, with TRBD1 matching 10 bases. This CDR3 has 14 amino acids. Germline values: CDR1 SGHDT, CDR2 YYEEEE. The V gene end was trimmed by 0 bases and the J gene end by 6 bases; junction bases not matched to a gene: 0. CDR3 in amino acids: CASSLGTGGQPQHF. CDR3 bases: TGTGCCAGCAGCTTGGGGACAGGGGGTCAGCCCCAGCATTTT.

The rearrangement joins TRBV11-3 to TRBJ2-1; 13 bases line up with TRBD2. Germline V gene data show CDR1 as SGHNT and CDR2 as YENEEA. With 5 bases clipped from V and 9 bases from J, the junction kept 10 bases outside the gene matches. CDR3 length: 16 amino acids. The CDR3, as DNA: TGTGCCAGCAGCCAGGAGGGGACTAGCGGGAAAGTTGAGCAGTTCTTC. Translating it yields CASSQEGTSGKVEQFF.

The CDR3 DNA follows: TGCGCCAGCAGTACTCAGGGGGCGAGCACAGATACGCAGTATTTT. Its protein product is CASSTQGASTDTQYF. The J gene is TRBJ2-3, the V gene TRBV5-1; 8 bases align to TRBD1. Trimming took 5 bases from V and 0 from J; bases not matched to a gene: 5. Germline CDR1 is SGHRS and CDR2 is YFSETQ. This CDR3 region has 15 residues.

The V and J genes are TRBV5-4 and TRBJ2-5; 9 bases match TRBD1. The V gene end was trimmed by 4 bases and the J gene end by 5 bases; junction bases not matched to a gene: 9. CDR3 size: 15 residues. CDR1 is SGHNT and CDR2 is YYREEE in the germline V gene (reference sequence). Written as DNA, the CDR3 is TGTGCCAGCAGCCCGGGACAGGGAGGCGCGGAGACCCAGTACTTC. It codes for CASSPGQGGAETQYF.

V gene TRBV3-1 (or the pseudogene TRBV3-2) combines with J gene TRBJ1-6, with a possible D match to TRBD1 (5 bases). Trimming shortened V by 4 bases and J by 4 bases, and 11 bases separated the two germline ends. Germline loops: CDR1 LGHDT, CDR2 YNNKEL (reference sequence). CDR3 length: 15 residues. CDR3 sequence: CASSRGYRYNSPLHF. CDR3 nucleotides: TGTGCCAGCAGCCGGGGATACAGGTATAATTCACCCCTCCACTTT.

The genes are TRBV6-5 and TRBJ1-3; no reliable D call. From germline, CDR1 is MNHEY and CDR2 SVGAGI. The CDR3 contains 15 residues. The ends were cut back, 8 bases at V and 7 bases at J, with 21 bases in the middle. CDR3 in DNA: TGTGCCAGCTCCCGCGGGGATATAGTATGGAACACCATATATTTT. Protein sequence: CASSRGDIVWNTIYF.

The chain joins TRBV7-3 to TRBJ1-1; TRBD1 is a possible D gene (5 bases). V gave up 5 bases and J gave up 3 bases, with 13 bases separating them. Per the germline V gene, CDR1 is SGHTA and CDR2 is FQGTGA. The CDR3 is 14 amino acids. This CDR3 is CASSPSGGYTEAFF. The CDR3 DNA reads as TGTGCCAGCAGCCCGAGTGGGGGGTACACTGAAGCTTTCTTT.

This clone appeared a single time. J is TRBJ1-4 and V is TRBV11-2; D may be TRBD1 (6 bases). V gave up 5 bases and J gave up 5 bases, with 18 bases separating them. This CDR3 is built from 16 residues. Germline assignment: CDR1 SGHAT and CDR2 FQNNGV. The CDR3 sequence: CASSLHARGLNEKLFF. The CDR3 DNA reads TGTGCCAGCAGCCTCCATGCGCGGGGGCTGAATGAAAAACTGTTTTTT.

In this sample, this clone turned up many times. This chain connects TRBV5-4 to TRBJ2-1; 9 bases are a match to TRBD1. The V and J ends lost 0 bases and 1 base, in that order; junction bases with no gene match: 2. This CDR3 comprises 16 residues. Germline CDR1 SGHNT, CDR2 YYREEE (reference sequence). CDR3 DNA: TGTGCCAGCAGCTTGGACGGGACAGGGTCCTACAATGAGCAGTTCTTC. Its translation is CASSLDGTGSYNEQFF.

The CDR3 nucleotides read TGTGCCAGCAGCCTCTTGCCGGGACACTCCTACGAGCAGTACTTC. It specifies CASSLLPGHSYEQYF. This rearrangement joins TRBV3-1 (or the pseudogene TRBV3-2) to TRBJ2-7; D might be TRBD1 (6 bases). Per the germline V gene, CDR1 is LGHDT and CDR2 is YNNKEL (reference sequence). Deletions cut 4 bases from V and 0 bases from J, with 13 bases between. The CDR3 runs 15 residues.

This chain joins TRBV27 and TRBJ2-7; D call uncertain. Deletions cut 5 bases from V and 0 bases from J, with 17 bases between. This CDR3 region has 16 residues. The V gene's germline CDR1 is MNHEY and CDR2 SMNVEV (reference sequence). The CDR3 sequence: CASSPKVGYYSYEQYF. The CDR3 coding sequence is TGTGCCAGCAGTCCCAAAGTGGGCTATTACTCCTACGAGCAGTACTTC.